Sequencing of this T cell receptor beta chain was carried out in a study of blood T cells in healthy people across ages. Study summary: Per every two T cells, about one barcoded beta molecule was captured by template switching.

Study results and limitations: Donor CMV status was unknown, possibly confounding expanded clonotype changes. It was found that TCR beta diversity correlated strongly with the percentage of naive T cells.

Germline CDR1 and CDR2: SGDLS and YYNGEE. This CDR3 comprises 15 residues. For this clonotype: Its matching antigen is unknown.

A second PCR, run for about 7 to 12 cycles, used a sample-barcoded 5' primer plus a J-beta primer mix. The template-switch adaptor was a 5' adaptor with 12 random nucleotides. It tagged each cDNA molecule. MiXCR, run by TCRdb on the 5' RACE reads, gives a single entry per CDR3 protein. Here the sample spans 1.4 million or so distinct CDR3 sequences, approximately 42% being singletons. This sequence joins TRBV9 and TRBJ2-7; no definite D call. The J call may not be correct, given that the DNA end is closer to TRBJ2-5. The sequence came from a woman aged 18-30 years in good health. Sequencing was performed on blood. Here the CDR3 reads CASSESPVPEETQYF. The CDR3 bases are TGTGCCAGCAGCGAAAGCCCCGTTCCAGAAGAGACCCAGTACTTC.